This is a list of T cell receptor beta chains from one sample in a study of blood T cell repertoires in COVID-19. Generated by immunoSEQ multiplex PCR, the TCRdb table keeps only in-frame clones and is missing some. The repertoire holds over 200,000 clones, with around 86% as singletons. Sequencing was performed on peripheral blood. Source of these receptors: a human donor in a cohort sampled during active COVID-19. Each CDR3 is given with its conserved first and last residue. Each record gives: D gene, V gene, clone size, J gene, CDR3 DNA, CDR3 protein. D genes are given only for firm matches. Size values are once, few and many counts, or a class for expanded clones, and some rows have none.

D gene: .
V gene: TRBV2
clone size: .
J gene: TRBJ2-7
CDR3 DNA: TGTGCCAGCAGGAGGACTCTCTTTTCCTACGAGCAGTACTTC
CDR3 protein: CASRRTLFSYEQYF

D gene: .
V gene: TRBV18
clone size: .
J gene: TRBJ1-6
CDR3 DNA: TGTGCCAGCTCACCACAGGGGGAAAATTCACCCCTCCACTTT
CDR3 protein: CASSPQGENSPLHF

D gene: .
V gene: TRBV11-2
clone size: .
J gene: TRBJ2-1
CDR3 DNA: TGTGCCAGCAGCTTAGTAGCCCTTTCCCCCTACAATGAGCAGTTCTTC
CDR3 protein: CASSLVALSPYNEQFF

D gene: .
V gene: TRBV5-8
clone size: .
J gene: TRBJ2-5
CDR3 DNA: TGTGCCAGCAGCTTAACAGGGATGGAGACCCAGTACTTC
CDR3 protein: CASSLTGMETQYF

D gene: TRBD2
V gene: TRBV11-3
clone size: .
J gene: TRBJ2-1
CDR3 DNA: TGTGCCAGCAGCTCCGGACTAGCGGGCGACAATGAGCAGTTCTTC
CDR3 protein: CASSSGLAGDNEQFF

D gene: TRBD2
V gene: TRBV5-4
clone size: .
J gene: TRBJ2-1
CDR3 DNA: TGTGCCAGCAGACGGGGACTAGCGGACGAGCAGTTCTTC
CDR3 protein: CASRRGLADEQFF

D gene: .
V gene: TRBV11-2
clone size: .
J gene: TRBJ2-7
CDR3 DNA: TGTGCCAGCAGCTTAGAGACAGGCCCCTACGAGCAGTACTTC
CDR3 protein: CASSLETGPYEQYF

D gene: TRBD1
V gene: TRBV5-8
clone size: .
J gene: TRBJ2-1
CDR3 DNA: TGTGCCAGCAGGCTGGGACAGGGGACGCACAATGAGCAGTTCTTC
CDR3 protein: CASRLGQGTHNEQFF

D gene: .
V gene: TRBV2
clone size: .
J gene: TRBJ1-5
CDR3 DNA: TGTGCCAGCAGGAGGGGGGGGGCCAATCAGCCCCAGCATTTT
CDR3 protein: CASRRGGANQPQHF

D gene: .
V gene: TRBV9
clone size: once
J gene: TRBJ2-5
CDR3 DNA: TGTGCCAGCAGCCCACAGGGGAGGGAGACCCAGTACTTC
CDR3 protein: CASSPQGRETQYF

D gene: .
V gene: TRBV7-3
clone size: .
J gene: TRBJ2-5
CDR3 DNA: TGTGCCAGCAGCTTAATAGGGGCGCGAGGAGAGACCCAGTACTTC
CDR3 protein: CASSLIGARGETQYF

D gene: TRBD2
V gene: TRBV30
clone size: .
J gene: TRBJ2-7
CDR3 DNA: TGTGCCTGGAGTGATAAGACTAGCACATTCGAGGACGAGCAGTACTTC
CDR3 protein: CAWSDKTSTFEDEQYF

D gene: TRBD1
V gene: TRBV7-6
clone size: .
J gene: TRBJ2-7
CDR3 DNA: TGTGCCAGCAGCGGTAGACAGGGCTACGAGCAGTACTTC
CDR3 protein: CASSGRQGYEQYF

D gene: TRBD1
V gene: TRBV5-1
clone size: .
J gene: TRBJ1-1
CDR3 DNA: TGCGCCAGCAGCGGGGGACAGGGAGGCACTGAAGCTTTCTTT
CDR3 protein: CASSGGQGGTEAFF

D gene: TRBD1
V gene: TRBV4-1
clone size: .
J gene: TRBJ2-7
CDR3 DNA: TGCGCCAGCAGCCAAGGGGACAGGGGGCGCTACGAGCAGTACTTC
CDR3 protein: CASSQGDRGRYEQYF

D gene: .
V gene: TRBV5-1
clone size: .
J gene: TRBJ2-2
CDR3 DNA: TGCGCCAGCAGCTTCGGAGGGCGGTACGCGAACACCGGGGAGCTGTTTTTT
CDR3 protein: CASSFGGRYANTGELFF

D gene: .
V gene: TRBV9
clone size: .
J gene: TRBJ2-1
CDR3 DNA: TGTGCCAGCAGCGTAGAAGGAGGTTCCTACAATGAGCAGTTCTTC
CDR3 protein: CASSVEGGSYNEQFF

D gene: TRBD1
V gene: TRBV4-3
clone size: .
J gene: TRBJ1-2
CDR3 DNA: TGCGCCAGCAGCCAAGATGGTGCAGGGGGCAGGAACTATGGCTACACCTTC
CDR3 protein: CASSQDGAGGRNYGYTF